One sample yielded the 18 T cell receptor beta chains listed below, sequenced in a study of cytomegalovirus exposure and HLA in healthy donors (dated by TCRdb to the late 2010s). Library preparation employed the immunoSEQ multiplex PCR assay. A mixture of 60 forward primers for TCR Vbeta segments and 13 reverse primers for TCR Jbeta segments was used in the multiplex PCR. TCRdb obtained this table from immuneACCESS and retained in-frame rearrangements with V and J assigned. These tables miss some clones; where compared with another copy, unresolved V genes account for less than half of the shortfall, and the remainder is unexplained. For this sample there are 180,000 or so clones; 75% to 85% appear just once. Together, the top ten hold about 1.6% of the sample. Sequences were obtained from PBMCs. Receptor source: a man between 18 and 29 years old in good health and CMV-seronegative.

About this clone itself: Its ends do not fully match the called genes, so a read error is possible. For the CDR3, the DNA is TGTGCTAGCAGCTTAGTAGGGAGAACAGATACGCAGTATTTT. Translation: CASSLVGRTDTQYF. V is TRBV7-7 and J is TRBJ2-3, with a tentative D call TRBD2 (5 bases). The CDR3 is made up of 14 amino acids. CDR1 and CDR2 from the germline V gene are SSHAT and FNYEAQ (reference sequence).

This chain connects TRBV18 to TRBJ1-2; 7 positions match TRBD1. Looked up from germline, CDR1 is KGHSH and CDR2 is LQKENI. Trimming took 1 base from V and 2 from J; bases not matched to a gene: 4. This CDR3 comprises 15 residues. The CDR3 DNA reads TGTGCCAGCTCACCACGGGACAGCTCAAACTATGGCTACACCTTC. As protein: CASSPRDSSNYGYTF.

The chain carries TRBV6-5 and TRBJ1-2; weak D call: TRBD1 (5 bases). The CDR3 runs to 14 residues. Germline lookup yields CDR1 MNHEY and CDR2 SVGAGI. V was cut by 0 bases and J by 9 bases, with 14 bases left in between. The CDR3 region is CASSYSRAHSRYTF. The CDR3 DNA sequence: TGTGCCAGCAGTTACTCCAGGGCACATAGCCGCTACACCTTC.

This sequence joins TRBV9 and TRBJ1-1; the D gene is possibly TRBD1 (6 bases). The CDR3 sequence is 13 residues long. From germline, CDR1 is SGDLS and CDR2 YYNGEE. The germline V and J ends were trimmed by 3 bases and 6 bases, with 12 bases remaining between them. CDR3 loop: CASSGERGPEAFF. CDR3 nucleotide sequence: TGTGCCAGCAGCGGAGAGCGGGGGCCTGAAGCTTTCTTT.

This sequence joins TRBV28 and TRBJ2-3; D is perhaps TRBD1 (5 bases). The V end lost 7 bases, the J end lost 3 bases, and 14 bases lay between the germline ends. Per germline, CDR1 MDHEN and CDR2 SYDVKM. This CDR3 has 14 residues. The CDR3 DNA reads TGTGCCAGCACCCCTGGCAGGGAAACAGATACGCAGTATTTT. It encodes CASTPGRETDTQYF.

The rearrangement links TRBV28 to TRBJ2-1; a possible D gene is TRBD1 (6 bases). The V gene lost 8 bases and the J gene lost 14 bases, with 13 bases spanning the gap. The CDR3 contains 10 residues. CDR1 and CDR2 from the germline V gene are MDHEN and SYDVKM. CDR3 coding DNA: TGTGCCAGCGGCCGGGACAATAAGTTCTTC. This codes for CASGRDNKFF.

V gene TRBV5-1 combines with J gene TRBJ2-3; tentatively, D is TRBD2 (6 bases). The CDR3 is made up of 15 amino acids. The germline V gene has CDR1 SGHRS and CDR2 YFSETQ. V was cut by 4 bases and J by 2 bases, with 14 bases left in between. CDR3 sequence reads: CASSPWDSLTDTQYF. In DNA, the CDR3 is TGCGCCAGCAGCCCCTGGGACTCCCTCACAGATACGCAGTATTTT.

The V and J genes are TRBV2 and TRBJ1-3; the D gene is possibly TRBD1 (5 bases). The germline V and J ends were trimmed by 5 bases and 4 bases, with 9 bases remaining between them. CDR3 length: 13 amino acids. The V gene's germline CDR1 is SNHLY and CDR2 FYNNEI. The CDR3 DNA reads TGTGCCAGCAGTAGGGGCCCAGGAAACACCATATATTTT. Translation: CASSRGPGNTIYF. The whole variable domain, remainder taken from reference TRBV2 and TRBJ1-3, is EPEVTQTPSHQVTQMGQEVILRCVPISNHLYFYWYRQILGQKVEFLVSFYNNEISEKSEIFDDQFSVERPDGSNFTLKIRSTKLEDSAMYFCASSRGPGNTIYFGEGSWLTVV.

V gene TRBV27 combines with J gene TRBJ1-2; D is uncertain. Germline V gene sequence: CDR1 MNHEY, CDR2 SMNVEV (reference sequence). Trimming took 5 bases from V and 6 from J, leaving 16 bases between them. This CDR3 region has 14 residues. The CDR3 loop reads CASSPQRAWDGYTF. The CDR3 DNA reads TGTGCCAGCAGTCCCCAGAGGGCCTGGGATGGCTACACCTTC.

This clone has only a few counts. V gene TRBV5-1 combines with J gene TRBJ1-1; maybe TRBD1 (5 bases). The V gene's germline CDR1 is SGHRS and CDR2 YFSETQ. The CDR3 runs 14 residues. V gave up 4 bases and J gave up 4 bases, with 14 bases separating them. The CDR3 DNA sequence: TGCGCCAGCAGCACTACTGGGGGGGGCACTGAAGCTTTCTTT. This encodes CASSTTGGGTEAFF. Drawing the rest from reference TRBV5-1 and TRBJ1-1, the complete variable domain is KAGVTQTPRYLIKTRGQQVTLSCSPISGHRSVSWYQQTPGQGLQFLFEYFSETQRNKGNFPGRFSGRQFSNSRSEMNVSTLELGDSALYLCASSTTGGGTEAFFGQGTRLTVV.

The rearrangement links TRBV5-1 to TRBJ2-7; tentative D call: TRBD1 (5 bases). The CDR3 length is 15 residues. Germline CDR1 SGHRS, CDR2 YFSETQ. V was clipped by 0 bases and J by 2 bases, with 12 bases between them. The CDR3 sequence is CASSLDPGIPYEQYF. The CDR3 bases are TGCGCCAGCAGCTTGGATCCAGGGATTCCCTACGAGCAGTACTTC. The entire variable domain, with the rest obtained from reference TRBV5-1 and TRBJ2-7, is as follows: KAGVTQTPRYLIKTRGQQVTLSCSPISGHRSVSWYQQTPGQGLQFLFEYFSETQRNKGNFPGRFSGRQFSNSRSEMNVSTLELGDSALYLCASSLDPGIPYEQYFGPGTRLTVT.

The chain joins TRBV7-8 to TRBJ2-3, with 7 nucleotides matching TRBD1. The V gene's germline CDR1 is SGHVS and CDR2 FQNEAQ. With V trimmed by 5 bases and J by 0 bases, 2 bases remained unmatched. The CDR3 sequence is 14 residues long. The CDR3 spells CASSPDRSTDTQYF. Written as DNA, the CDR3 is TGTGCCAGCAGCCCGGACAGGAGCACAGATACGCAGTATTTT.

The chain employs TRBV19 and TRBJ2-7; weak D call: TRBD1 (6 bases). Germline V gives CDR1 LNHDA, CDR2 SQIVND (reference sequence). The CDR3 runs to 15 residues. V lost 10 bases and J lost 0, with 19 bases in between. The chain's CDR3 is CATKVVGGSSYEQYF. The DNA for the CDR3 is TGTGCCACCAAGGTTGTAGGGGGAAGCTCCTACGAGCAGTACTTC.

This chain connects TRBV5-6 to TRBJ2-7; no reliable D call. The ends were cut back, 3 bases at V and 2 bases at J, with 15 bases in the middle. CDR3 length equals 15 residues. Germline V gene lookup returns CDR1 SGHDT and CDR2 YYEEEE. This CDR3 reads CASSSPHTATYEQYF. The CDR3, as DNA: TGTGCCAGCAGCTCACCCCACACCGCAACCTACGAGCAGTACTTC.

The rearrangement joins TRBV5-4 to TRBJ2-7; D might be TRBD2 (5 bases). V gave up 4 bases and J gave up 7 bases, with 9 bases separating them. The germline CDR1 and CDR2 sequences are SGHNT and YYREEE (reference sequence). This CDR3 is 11 amino acids long. The CDR3 nucleotides read TGTGCCAGCAGCCTACTAGGGGAGCAGTACTTC. Translation: CASSLLGEQYF. Filled out from reference TRBV5-4 and TRBJ2-7, the complete variable domain reads ETGVTQSPTHLIKTRGQQVTLRCSSQSGHNTVSWYQQALGQGPQFIFQYYREEENGRGNFPPRFSGLQFPNYSSELNVNALELDDSALYLCASSLLGEQYFGPGTRLTVT.

The chain employs TRBV5-4 and TRBJ2-2; 12 nucleotides line up with TRBD2. Germline V lookup: CDR1 SGHNT, CDR2 YYREEE (reference sequence). J was trimmed by 10 bases and V by 2 bases; bases with no gene match: 6. This CDR3 has 15 amino acids. The CDR3 region is CASSFRTSGASELFF. The CDR3 nucleotides are TGTGCCAGCAGCTTCCGGACTAGCGGGGCCTCGGAGCTGTTTTTT.

The V and J genes are TRBV6-6 and TRBJ2-7; D uncertain. Germline V CDR1 and CDR2: MNHNY, SVGAGI (reference sequence). The CDR3 sequence is 12 residues long. Trimming shortened V by 10 bases and J by 2 bases, and 12 bases separated the two germline ends. CDR3 region: CATVLPTYEQYF. The CDR3 coding sequence is TGTGCCACGGTACTACCCACCTACGAGCAGTACTTC.

The chain has TRBV11-2 and TRBJ2-7; tentatively, D is TRBD2 (5 bases). CDR1 is SGHAT and CDR2 is FQNNGV in the germline V gene. Between the trimmed V and J ends, which lost 1 base and 6 bases, there was a span of 7 bases. This CDR3 is built from 12 residues. In DNA form, the CDR3 reads TGTGCCAGCAGCTTAGGAGGGAGCGAGCAGTACTTC. Translating it yields CASSLGGSEQYF. Full variable domain (remainder filled in from reference TRBV11-2 and TRBJ2-7): EAGVAQSPRYKIIEKRQSVAFWCNPISGHATLYWYQQILGQGPKLLIQFQNNGVVDDSQLPKDRFSAERLKGVDSTLKIQPAKLEDSAVYLCASSLGGSEQYFGPGTRLTVT.